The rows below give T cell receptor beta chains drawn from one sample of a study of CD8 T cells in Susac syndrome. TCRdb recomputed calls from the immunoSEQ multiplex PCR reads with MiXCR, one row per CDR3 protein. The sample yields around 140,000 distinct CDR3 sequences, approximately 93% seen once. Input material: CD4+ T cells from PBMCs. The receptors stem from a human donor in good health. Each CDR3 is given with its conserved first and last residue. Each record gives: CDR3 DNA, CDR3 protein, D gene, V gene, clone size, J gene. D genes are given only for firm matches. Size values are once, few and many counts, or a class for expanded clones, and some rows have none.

CDR3nt: TGCAGCGTGAACGGACTAGCGGCAAAGATTGAGCAGTTCTTC
CDR3aa: CSVNGLAAKIEQFF
d_gene: TRBD2
v_gene: TRBV29-1
abundance: NA
j_gene: TRBJ2-1

CDR3nt: TGCAGCGTTGACACATCCGGGACAGGGGGTAGTGAAGCTTTCTTT
CDR3aa: CSVDTSGTGGSEAFF
d_gene: TRBD1
v_gene: TRBV29-1
abundance: once
j_gene: TRBJ1-1

CDR3nt: TGTGCCAGCAGCGTAGACGGTTGGGGGCCTGGGGCTTTCTTT
CDR3aa: CASSVDGWGPGAFF
d_gene: NA
v_gene: TRBV9
abundance: NA
j_gene: TRBJ1-1

CDR3nt: TGCGCCAGCAGCTTGTCGGGGCCGAATGAAAAACTGTTTTTT
CDR3aa: CASSLSGPNEKLFF
d_gene: NA
v_gene: TRBV5-1
abundance: NA
j_gene: TRBJ1-4

CDR3nt: TGTGCCAGCAGCGTAGCGGTAGCGGGAGATACCGGGGAGCTGTTTTTT
CDR3aa: CASSVAVAGDTGELFF
d_gene: TRBD2
v_gene: TRBV9
abundance: NA
j_gene: TRBJ2-2

CDR3nt: TGTGCTACTACAGGGGATGGGAATTCACCCCTCCACTTT
CDR3aa: CATTGDGNSPLHF
d_gene: TRBD1
v_gene: TRBV3-1
abundance: NA
j_gene: TRBJ1-6

CDR3nt: TGCGCCAGCAGCTTGCCCACATACGAGCAGTACTTC
CDR3aa: CASSLPTYEQYF
d_gene: NA
v_gene: TRBV5-1
abundance: NA
j_gene: TRBJ2-7

CDR3nt: TGTGCCAGCAGCTCTAGGGACGGCTCCTACGAGCAGTACTTC
CDR3aa: CASSSRDGSYEQYF
d_gene: NA
v_gene: TRBV7-9
abundance: NA
j_gene: TRBJ2-7

CDR3nt: TGTGCCAGCAGTCAAACTTATACAGGGTCTACTGAAGCTTTCTTT
CDR3aa: CASSQTYTGSTEAFF
d_gene: NA
v_gene: TRBV28
abundance: NA
j_gene: TRBJ1-1

CDR3nt: TGCGCCAGCAGCCAAGTATGGACCGAAATCGGTGAGCAGTTCTTC
CDR3aa: CASSQVWTEIGEQFF
d_gene: NA
v_gene: TRBV4-1
abundance: NA
j_gene: TRBJ2-1

CDR3nt: TGTGCCATCAATGAGGCGGCTACTGTCACAGATACGCAGTATTTT
CDR3aa: CAINEAATVTDTQYF
d_gene: NA
v_gene: TRBV10-3
abundance: NA
j_gene: TRBJ2-3

CDR3nt: TGCGCCAGCAGCTTGGGGGGGACAGGGAATCAGCCCCAGCATTTT
CDR3aa: CASSLGGTGNQPQHF
d_gene: TRBD1
v_gene: TRBV5-1
abundance: NA
j_gene: TRBJ1-5

CDR3nt: TGTGCCAGCAGCGAGCCGGGACAGCACACTGAAGCTTTCTTT
CDR3aa: CASSEPGQHTEAFF
d_gene: TRBD1
v_gene: TRBV9
abundance: NA
j_gene: TRBJ1-1

CDR3nt: TGTGCCAGCAGGAAAAGTAACTATGGCTACACCTTC
CDR3aa: CASRKSNYGYTF
d_gene: NA
v_gene: TRBV27
abundance: NA
j_gene: TRBJ1-2